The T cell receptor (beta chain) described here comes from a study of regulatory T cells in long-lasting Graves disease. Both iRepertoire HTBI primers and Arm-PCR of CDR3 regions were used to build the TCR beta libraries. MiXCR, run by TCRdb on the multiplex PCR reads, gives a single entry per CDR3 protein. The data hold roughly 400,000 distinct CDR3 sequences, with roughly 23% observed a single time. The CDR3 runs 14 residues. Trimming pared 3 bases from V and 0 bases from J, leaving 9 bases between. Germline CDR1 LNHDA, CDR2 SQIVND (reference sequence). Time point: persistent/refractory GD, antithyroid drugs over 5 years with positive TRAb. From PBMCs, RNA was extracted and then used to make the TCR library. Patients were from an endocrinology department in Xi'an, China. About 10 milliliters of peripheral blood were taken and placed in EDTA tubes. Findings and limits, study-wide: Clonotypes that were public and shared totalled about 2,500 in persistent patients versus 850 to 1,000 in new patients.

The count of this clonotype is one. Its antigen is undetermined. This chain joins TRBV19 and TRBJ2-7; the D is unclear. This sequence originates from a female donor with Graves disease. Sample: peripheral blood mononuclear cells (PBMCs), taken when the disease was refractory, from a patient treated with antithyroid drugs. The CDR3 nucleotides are TGTGCCAGTAGTATTGTCGGCGGCTCCTACGAGCAGTACTTC. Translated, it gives CASSIVGGSYEQYF.